This T cell receptor beta chain was sequenced during a study of Ad26.COV2.S vaccination and SARS-CoV-2 variants. Turning to the study itself: The vaccine Ad26.COV2.S was put into the muscle once, or twice with 56 days between.

CDR3 length: 16 residues. The V gene lost 2 bases and the J gene lost 3 bases, with 13 bases spanning the gap. Germline values: CDR1 LGHNA, CDR2 YSLEER. Treatment given: 15 to 20 received Ad26.COV2.S at low or high dose, single or two shots; 5 received placebo; per-sample allocation not given. On day 63 after the first injection, vaccine and placebo recipients gave samples. An adult aged 18-55 years in Boston served as the donor. Some clones are missing from TCRdb's copy, which holds only in-frame ones; the method was immunoSEQ multiplex PCR. The sample contains 300,000 to 400,000 clones, under 90% of which appear only once.

The TCR was taken from a person between 18 and 59 years old who received the Ad26.COV2.S COVID-19 vaccine or a placebo. The material was peripheral blood, obtained in a trial of Ad26.COV2.S vaccine versus placebo. The V call is TRBV4-3, the J call TRBJ1-4; possibly TRBD1 for D (5 bases). The CDR3 sequence is CASSQHGQGSNEKLFF. CDR3 sequence (DNA): TGCGCCAGCAGCCAACACGGACAAGGTTCTAATGAAAAACTGTTTTTT.